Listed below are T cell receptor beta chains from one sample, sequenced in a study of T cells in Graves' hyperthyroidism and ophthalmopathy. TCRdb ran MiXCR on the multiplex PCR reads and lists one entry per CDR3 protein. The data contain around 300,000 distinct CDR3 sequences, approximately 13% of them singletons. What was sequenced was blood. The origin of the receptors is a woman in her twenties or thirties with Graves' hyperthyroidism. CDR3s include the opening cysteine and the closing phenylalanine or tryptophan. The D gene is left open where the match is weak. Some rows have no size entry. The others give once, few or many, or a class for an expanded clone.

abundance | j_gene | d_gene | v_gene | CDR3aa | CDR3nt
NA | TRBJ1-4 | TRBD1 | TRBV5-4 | CASADRDRGPLNEKLFF | TGTGCCAGCGCCGACCGGGACAGGGGCCCCCTTAATGAAAAACTGTTTTTT
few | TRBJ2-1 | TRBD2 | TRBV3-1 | CASSQDGYRAGGSHEQFF | TGTGCCAGCAGCCAAGACGGATATAGGGCGGGAGGGTCGCATGAGCAGTTCTTC
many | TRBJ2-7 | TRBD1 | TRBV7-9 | CASGTGFSYEQYF | TGTGCCAGCGGGACAGGGTTCTCCTACGAGCAGTACTTC
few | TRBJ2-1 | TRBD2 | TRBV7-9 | CASSLVGTSNEQFF | TGTGCCAGCAGCTTAGTGGGGACTAGCAATGAGCAGTTCTTC
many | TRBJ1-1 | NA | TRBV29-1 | CSVGAPRGGGTEAFF | TGCAGCGTTGGAGCCCCCAGGGGCGGGGGCACTGAAGCTTTCTTT
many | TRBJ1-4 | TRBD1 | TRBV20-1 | CSAGQRNEKLFF | TGCAGTGCGGGACAGAGGAATGAAAAACTGTTTTTT
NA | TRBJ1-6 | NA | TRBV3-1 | CASSQFRDPHSPLHF | TGTGCCAGCAGCCAATTCCGGGACCCACATTCACCCCTCCACTTT
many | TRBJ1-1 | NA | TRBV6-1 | CASTVPRRTEAFF | TGTGCCAGCACCGTCCCCAGGAGGACTGAAGCTTTCTTT
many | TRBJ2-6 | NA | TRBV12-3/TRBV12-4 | CASTGRGWSGANVLTF | TGTGCCAGCACCGGCAGGGGCTGGTCTGGGGCCAACGTCCTGACTTTC
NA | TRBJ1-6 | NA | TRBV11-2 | CASSSTGESPLHF | TGTGCCAGCAGCTCTACCGGGGAATCACCCCTCCACTTT
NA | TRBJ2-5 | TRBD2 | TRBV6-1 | CASTSSGSLGETQYF | TGTGCCAGCACCAGTAGCGGGAGCTTGGGAGAGACCCAGTACTTC
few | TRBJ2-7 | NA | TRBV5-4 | CASSSPGQNYEQYF | TGTGCCAGCAGCTCCCCGGGCCAAAACTACGAGCAGTACTTC
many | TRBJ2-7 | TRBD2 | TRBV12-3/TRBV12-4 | CASSFSGTYEQYF | TGTGCCAGCAGTTTTAGCGGGACCTACGAGCAGTACTTC
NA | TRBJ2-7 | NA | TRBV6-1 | CASRSNPAKGEQYF | TGTGCCAGCAGATCAAACCCCGCCAAGGGCGAGCAGTACTTC
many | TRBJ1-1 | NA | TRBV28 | CASTPRAQSNTEAFF | TGTGCCAGCACCCCGAGGGCCCAAAGTAACACTGAAGCTTTCTTT
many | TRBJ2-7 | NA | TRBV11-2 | CASSSGLYEQYF | TGTGCCAGCAGCTCAGGACTCTACGAGCAGTACTTC
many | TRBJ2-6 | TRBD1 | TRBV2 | CASSIQGAGANVLTF | TGTGCCAGCAGTATCCAGGGGGCTGGGGCCAACGTCCTGACTTTC
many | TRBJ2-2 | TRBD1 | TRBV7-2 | CASSLRGRAELFF | TGTGCCAGCAGCTTAAGGGGGCGTGCGGAGCTGTTTTTT
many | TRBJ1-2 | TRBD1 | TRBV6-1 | CASSFTGGGNGYTF | TGTGCCAGCAGTTTCACAGGGGGAGGAAATGGCTACACCTTC
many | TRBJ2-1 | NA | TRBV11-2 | CASGPAGSYNEQFF | TGTGCCAGCGGACCGGCGGGTTCCTACAATGAGCAGTTCTTC
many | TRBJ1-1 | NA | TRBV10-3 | CATQGGWYTEAFF | TGTGCCACACAGGGTGGTTGGTACACTGAAGCTTTCTTT
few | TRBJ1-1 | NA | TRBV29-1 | CSVERGLNTEAFF | TGCAGCGTTGAACGGGGCCTGAACACTGAAGCTTTCTTT
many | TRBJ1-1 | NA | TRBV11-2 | CASTYRVGNTEAFF | TGTGCCAGCACCTACAGGGTGGGGAACACTGAAGCTTTCTTT
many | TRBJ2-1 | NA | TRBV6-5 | CASSYSYSNSGEQFF | TGTGCCAGCAGTTACTCGTACTCAAACTCGGGTGAGCAGTTCTTC
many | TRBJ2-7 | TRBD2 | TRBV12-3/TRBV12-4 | CASSPTGTSGTSSYEQYF | TGTGCCAGCAGCCCCACCGGGACTAGCGGGACGAGCTCCTACGAGCAGTACTTC
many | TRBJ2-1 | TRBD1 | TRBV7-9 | CASSLQGVENEQFF | TGTGCCAGCAGCCTCCAGGGGGTGGAGAATGAGCAGTTCTTC
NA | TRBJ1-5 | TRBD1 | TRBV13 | CASSTRQGPEPQHF | TGTGCCAGCAGCACCAGACAGGGGCCGGAGCCCCAGCATTTT
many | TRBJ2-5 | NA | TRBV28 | CASSPPPTETQYF | TGTGCCAGCAGTCCCCCTCCCACGGAGACCCAGTACTTC
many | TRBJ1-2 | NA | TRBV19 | CAIRGRNNYGYTF | TGTGCCATCCGAGGACGAAACAACTATGGCTACACCTTC
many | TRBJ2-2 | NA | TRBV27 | CASSPRAPGELFF | TGTGCCAGCAGTCCCCGGGCCCCAGGGGAGCTGTTTTTT
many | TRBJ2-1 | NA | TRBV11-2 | CASSFTQQTVYNEQFF | TGTGCCAGCAGCTTTACACAACAGACAGTCTACAATGAGCAGTTCTTC
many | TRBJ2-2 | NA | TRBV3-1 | CASSHRERDTGELFF | TGTGCCAGCAGCCACCGGGAGCGAGACACCGGGGAGCTGTTTTTT
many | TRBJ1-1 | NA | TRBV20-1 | CVIGGLIMNTEAFF | TGCGTGATCGGGGGGCTCATTATGAACACTGAAGCTTTCTTT
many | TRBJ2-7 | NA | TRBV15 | CATSRDLPQAATYEQYF | TGTGCCACCAGCAGAGACCTCCCACAGGCCGCCACCTACGAGCAGTACTTC
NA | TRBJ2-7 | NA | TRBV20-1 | CSAPRGAGRLSYEQYF | TGCAGTGCACCCAGGGGGGCGGGGCGTCTCTCCTACGAGCAGTACTTC
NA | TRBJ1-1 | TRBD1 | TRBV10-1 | CASSEMTGEAFF | TGCGCCAGCAGTGAGATGACAGGGGAAGCTTTCTTT
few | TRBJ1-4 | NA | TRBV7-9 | CASSSGTTEKLFF | TGTGCCAGCAGCTCAGGGACAACGGAAAAACTGTTTTTT
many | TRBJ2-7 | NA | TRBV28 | CASNQEGYEQYF | TGTGCCAGCAACCAAGAGGGCTACGAGCAGTACTTC
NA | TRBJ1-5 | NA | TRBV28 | CASNKGPNQPQHF | TGTGCCAGCAACAAGGGACCCAATCAGCCCCAGCATTTT
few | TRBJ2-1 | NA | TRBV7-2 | CASSPLLFNEQFF | TGTGCCAGCAGCCCGTTGCTTTTCAATGAGCAGTTCTTC
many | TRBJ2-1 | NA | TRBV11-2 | CASSPLRSVNEQFF | TGTGCCAGCAGCCCATTGCGGAGCGTCAATGAGCAGTTCTTC